Shown below are 14 T cell receptor beta chains from a single sample sequenced in a study of T cells in localized non-small cell lung cancer. Generated by immunoSEQ multiplex PCR, the TCRdb table keeps only in-frame clones and is missing some. The sample lists 3,500 to 4,500 clones, less than 40% seen once, with around 7.5% in the top ten. This specimen consisted of normal lung tissue next to the tumor, obtained before any cancer treatment. These TCRs come from a woman between 35 and 70 years old with stage I lung adenocarcinoma.

This clone was observed once. The chain recombines TRBV5-1 with TRBJ2-7, with a tentative D call TRBD1 (6 bases). The ends were cut back, 0 bases at V and 0 bases at J, with 10 bases in the middle. Germline V CDR1 and CDR2: SGHRS, YFSETQ. The CDR3 has 15 amino acids. This chain's CDR3 is CASSLGGQSSYEQYF. For the CDR3, the DNA is TGCGCCAGCAGCTTGGGAGGACAGAGCTCCTACGAGCAGTACTTC.

The rearrangement links TRBV28 to TRBJ2-6, with D possibly matching TRBD2 (5 bases). The V gene lost 3 bases and the J gene lost 4 bases, with 10 bases spanning the gap. CDR3 length equals 15 residues. Germline CDR1 MDHEN, CDR2 SYDVKM. The CDR3 region has the DNA TGTGCCAGCAGTTTGGACTGGAGCGGGGCCAACGTCCTGACTTTC. Its translation: CASSLDWSGANVLTF.

This clone came up a few times. The V call is TRBV11-3, the J call TRBJ2-1; 8 bases agree with TRBD2. The length of the CDR3 is 18 residues. With V trimmed by 0 bases and J by 4 bases, 11 bases remained unmatched. Per the germline V gene, CDR1 is SGHNT and CDR2 is YENEEA. The CDR3 sequence: CASSLDTRAGAVYNEQFF. In DNA form, the CDR3 reads TGTGCCAGCAGCTTAGATACTAGAGCGGGGGCCGTTTACAATGAGCAGTTCTTC.

This clone was detected only a few times. This chain connects TRBV14 to TRBJ2-7; unclear D gene. Germline CDR1 SGHDN, CDR2 FVKESK. The ends were cut back, 5 bases at V and 4 bases at J, with 6 bases in the middle. The CDR3 is 11 amino acids. The CDR3 nucleotides read TGTGCCAGCAGCGGGCGGTACGAGCAGTACTTC. It codes for CASSGRYEQYF.

This clone has just a few counts. The chain employs TRBV28 and TRBJ2-6; D is ambiguous. The germline V gene encodes CDR1 MDHEN and CDR2 SYDVKM. The V gene lost 3 bases and the J gene lost 7 bases, with 7 bases spanning the gap. This CDR3 spans 13 amino acids. The chain's CDR3 is CASSLIKANVLTF. CDR3 coding DNA: TGTGCCAGCAGTTTGATCAAAGCCAACGTCCTGACTTTC.

CDR3 loop: CASRGLFLSNEKLFF. In DNA form, the CDR3 reads TGTGCCAGTCGGGGGCTCTTCCTCTCCAATGAAAAACTGTTTTTT. This chain joins TRBV6-8 and TRBJ1-4; D may be TRBD1 (6 bases). This CDR3 has 15 amino acids. CDR1 is MNHGY, CDR2 SAAAGT, per germline. Trimming took off 9 bases at V and 5 bases at J, with 19 bases between the two ends.

This clone is labeled as medium-sized. The chain uses TRBV6-8 and TRBJ2-2; 7 nucleotides line up with TRBD2. CDR1 MNHGY and CDR2 SAAAGT come from the germline V gene. The CDR3 contains 15 residues. V lost 9 bases to trimming and J lost 2 bases; unmatched junction nucleotides: 9. As DNA, the CDR3 is TGTGCCAGTCGACGGGGCGGGAGTAACACCGGGGAGCTGTTTTTT. It is translated as CASRRGGSNTGELFF.

V is TRBV9 and J is TRBJ2-7; 11 bases line up with TRBD1. The trim removed 0 bases at V and 5 bases at J, leaving 7 bases unmatched. Germline lookup yields CDR1 SGDLS and CDR2 YYNGEE. The CDR3 totals 16 residues. The chain's CDR3 is CASSVEGAGQGDEQYF. The CDR3 DNA sequence: TGTGCCAGCAGCGTAGAGGGAGCGGGACAGGGGGACGAGCAGTACTTC. The entire variable domain, with the rest obtained from reference TRBV9 and TRBJ2-7, is as follows: DSGVTQTPKHLITATGQRVTLRCSPRSGDLSVYWYQQSLDQGLQFLIQYYNGEERAKGNILERFSAQQFPDLHSELNLSSLELGDSALYFCASSVEGAGQGDEQYFGPGTRLTVT.

The V gene is TRBV6-8, the J gene TRBJ1-4; D unresolved. Germline V gene data show CDR1 as MNHGY and CDR2 as SAAAGT. This CDR3 has 12 residues. V was shortened by 7 bases and J by 7 bases, with 10 bases between the two germline ends. DNA of the CDR3: TGTGCCAGCAACTCGGGCGGTGAAAAACTGTTTTTT. Translated, it gives CASNSGGEKLFF.

This clone is labeled medium-sized. The chain's CDR3 is CASRQGSAGQPQHF. The CDR3 DNA sequence: TGTGCCAGCAGACAGGGTTCTGCCGGTCAGCCCCAGCATTTT. V is TRBV9 and J is TRBJ1-5; perhaps TRBD1 as D (6 bases). The V and J ends lost 5 bases and 6 bases respectively, with 15 bases between them. This CDR3 is built from 14 residues. The germline V gene has CDR1 SGDLS and CDR2 YYNGEE.

CDR3 residues: CASSQDHPRGEQFF. Written as DNA, the CDR3 is TGCGCCAGCAGCCAAGATCACCCGAGGGGTGAGCAGTTCTTC. The rearrangement joins TRBV4-1 to TRBJ2-1; D could derive from TRBD1 or TRBD2 (5 bases each). The V end was cut by 0 bases, the J end by 9 bases, with 12 bases between. Germline loops: CDR1 MGHRA, CDR2 YSYEKL. The CDR3 extends over 14 amino acids.

The genes are TRBV2 and TRBJ1-5; D is perhaps TRBD1 (5 bases). The germline V gene encodes CDR1 SNHLY and CDR2 FYNNEI. Between the trimmed V and J ends, which lost 3 bases and 5 bases, there was a span of 11 bases. The CDR3 loop spans 14 amino acids. CDR3 loop: CASSEIVQDQPQHF. The CDR3 DNA follows: TGTGCCAGCAGTGAGATCGTACAGGATCAGCCCCAGCATTTT.

The chain is built from TRBV19 and TRBJ1-1, with a possible D match to TRBD1 (6 bases). Germline CDR1 is LNHDA and CDR2 is SQIVND (reference sequence). CDR3 length: 15 amino acids. Trimming removed 5 bases from V and 0 bases from J, with 13 bases in between. CDR3 DNA: TGTGCCAGTAGTCCAAACGGACAGATGAACACTGAAGCTTTCTTT. This gives the protein CASSPNGQMNTEAFF. The whole variable domain, remainder taken from reference TRBV19 and TRBJ1-1, is DGGITQSPKYLFRKEGQNVTLSCEQNLNHDAMYWYRQDPGQGLRLIYYSQIVNDFQKGDIAEGYSVSREKKESFPLTVTSAQKNPTAFYLCASSPNGQMNTEAFFGQGTRLTVV.

This clone turned up a few times. The gene calls are TRBV11-3 and TRBJ1-1; D perhaps matches TRBD1 (6 bases). CDR3 length: 15 residues. From germline, CDR1 is SGHNT and CDR2 YENEEA. The V and J ends lost 1 base and 6 bases respectively, with 15 bases between them. The CDR3 sequence is CASSLVGARGPEAFF. The DNA of the CDR3 is TGTGCCAGCAGCTTAGTGGGGGCGCGAGGGCCTGAAGCTTTCTTT.